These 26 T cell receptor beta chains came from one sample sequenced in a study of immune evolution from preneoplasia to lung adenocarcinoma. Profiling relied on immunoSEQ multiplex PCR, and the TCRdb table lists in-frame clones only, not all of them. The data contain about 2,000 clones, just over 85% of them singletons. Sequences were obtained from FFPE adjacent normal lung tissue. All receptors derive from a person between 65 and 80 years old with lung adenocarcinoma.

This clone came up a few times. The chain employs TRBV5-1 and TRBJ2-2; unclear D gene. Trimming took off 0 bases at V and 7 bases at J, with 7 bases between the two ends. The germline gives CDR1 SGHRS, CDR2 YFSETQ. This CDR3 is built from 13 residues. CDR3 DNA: TGCGCCAGCAGCTTGGGAGGATACGGGGAGCTGTTTTTT. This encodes CASSLGGYGELFF.

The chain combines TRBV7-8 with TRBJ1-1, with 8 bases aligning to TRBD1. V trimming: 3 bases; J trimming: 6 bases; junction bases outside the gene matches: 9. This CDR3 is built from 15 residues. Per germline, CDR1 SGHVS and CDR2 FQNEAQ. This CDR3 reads CASSLGQAELSEAFF. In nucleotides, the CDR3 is TGTGCCAGCAGCTTGGGACAGGCAGAACTTTCTGAAGCTTTCTTT.

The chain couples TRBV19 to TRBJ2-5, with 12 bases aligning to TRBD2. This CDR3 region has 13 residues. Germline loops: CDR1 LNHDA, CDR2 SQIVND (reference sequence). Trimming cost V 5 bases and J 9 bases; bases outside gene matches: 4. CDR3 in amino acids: CASSAGTSGSQYF. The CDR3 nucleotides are TGTGCCAGTAGTGCAGGGACTAGCGGGTCCCAGTACTTC.

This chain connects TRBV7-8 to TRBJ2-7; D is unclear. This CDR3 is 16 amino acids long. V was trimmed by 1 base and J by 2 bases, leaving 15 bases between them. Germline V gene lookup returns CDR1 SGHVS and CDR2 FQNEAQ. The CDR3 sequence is CASSLGPWQAPYEQYF. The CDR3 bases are TGTGCCAGCAGCTTAGGCCCCTGGCAGGCCCCCTACGAGCAGTACTTC.

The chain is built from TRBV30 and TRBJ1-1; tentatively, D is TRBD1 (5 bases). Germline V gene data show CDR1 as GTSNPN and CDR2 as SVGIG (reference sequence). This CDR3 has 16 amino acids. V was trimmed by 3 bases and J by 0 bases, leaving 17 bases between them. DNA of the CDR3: TGTGCCTGGAGGCGGGAGACAGAACTCCTGAACACTGAAGCTTTCTTT. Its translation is CAWRRETELLNTEAFF.

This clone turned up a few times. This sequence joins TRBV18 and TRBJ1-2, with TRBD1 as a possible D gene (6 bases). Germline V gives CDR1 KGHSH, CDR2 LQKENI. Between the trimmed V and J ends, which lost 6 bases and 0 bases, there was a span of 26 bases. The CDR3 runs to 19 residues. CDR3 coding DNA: TGTGCCAGCTCGTCAATCCCACCACAGGGAGGATCCGCTAACTATGGCTACACCTTC. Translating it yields CASSSIPPQGGSANYGYTF.

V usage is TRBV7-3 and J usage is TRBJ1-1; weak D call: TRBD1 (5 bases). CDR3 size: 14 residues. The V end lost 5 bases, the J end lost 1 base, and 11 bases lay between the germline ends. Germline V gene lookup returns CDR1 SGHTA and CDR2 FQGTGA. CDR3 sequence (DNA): TGTGCCAGCAGCCCAGGGCTCGGGAACACTGAAGCTTTCTTT. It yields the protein CASSPGLGNTEAFF.

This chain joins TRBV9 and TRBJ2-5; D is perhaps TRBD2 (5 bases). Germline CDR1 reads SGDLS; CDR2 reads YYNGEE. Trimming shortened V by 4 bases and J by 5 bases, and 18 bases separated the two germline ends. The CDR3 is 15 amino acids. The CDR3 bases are TGTGCCAGCAGCAGCGTTGCGGGCTCCGGGGAGACCCAGTACTTC. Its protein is CASSSVAGSGETQYF.

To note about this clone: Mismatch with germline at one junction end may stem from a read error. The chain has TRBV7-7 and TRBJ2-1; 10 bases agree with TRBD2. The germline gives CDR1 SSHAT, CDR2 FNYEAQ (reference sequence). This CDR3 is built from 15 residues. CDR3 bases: TGTGCTAGCAGCCCAAGCGGGAGGGCCTACAATGAGCAGTTCTTC. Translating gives CASSPSGRAYNEQFF.

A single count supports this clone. CDR3 region: CASHRGPYETQYF. CDR3 sequence (DNA): TGTGCCAGTCACAGGGGACCCTATGAGACCCAGTACTTC. J is TRBJ2-5 and V is TRBV2; 7 bases map to TRBD1. With V trimmed by 9 bases and J by 5 bases, 9 bases remained unmatched. CDR3 length: 13 amino acids. Germline V gene lookup returns CDR1 SNHLY and CDR2 FYNNEI.

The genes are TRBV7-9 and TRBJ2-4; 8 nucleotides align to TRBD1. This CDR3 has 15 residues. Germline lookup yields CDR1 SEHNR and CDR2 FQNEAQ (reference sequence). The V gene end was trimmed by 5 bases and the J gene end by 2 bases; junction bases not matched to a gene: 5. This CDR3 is CASSPTGGSKNIQYF. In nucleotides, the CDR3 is TGTGCCAGCAGCCCTACAGGGGGATCCAAAAACATTCAGTACTTC.

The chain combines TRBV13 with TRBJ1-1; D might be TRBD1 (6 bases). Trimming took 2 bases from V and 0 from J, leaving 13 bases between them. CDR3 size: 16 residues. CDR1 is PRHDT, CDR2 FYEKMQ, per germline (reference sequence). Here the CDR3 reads CASSLPSGQLNTEAFF. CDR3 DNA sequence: TGTGCCAGCAGCTTACCCTCCGGACAGCTGAACACTGAAGCTTTCTTT.

CDR3 in amino acids: CASSPGVAVLYNEQFF. CDR3 DNA: TGTGCCAGCTCACCTGGGGTAGCGGTATTGTACAATGAGCAGTTCTTC. The chain links TRBV18 to TRBJ2-1; the D gene is possibly TRBD2 (6 bases). V lost 3 bases and J lost 4, with 16 bases in between. The germline V gene has CDR1 KGHSH and CDR2 LQKENI. The CDR3 length is 16 residues.

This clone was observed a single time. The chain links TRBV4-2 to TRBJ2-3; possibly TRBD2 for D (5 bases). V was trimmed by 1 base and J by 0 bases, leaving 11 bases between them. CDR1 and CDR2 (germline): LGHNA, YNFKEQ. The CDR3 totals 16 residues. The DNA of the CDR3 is TGTGCCAGCAGCCAAGCGCCAGCGGTAAGCACAGATACGCAGTATTTT. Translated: CASSQAPAVSTDTQYF.

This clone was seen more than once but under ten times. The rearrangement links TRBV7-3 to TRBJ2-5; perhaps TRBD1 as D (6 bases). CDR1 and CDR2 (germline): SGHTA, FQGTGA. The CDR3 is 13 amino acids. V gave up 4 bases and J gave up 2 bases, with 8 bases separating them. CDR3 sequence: CASSWQGQETQYF. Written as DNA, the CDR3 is TGTGCCAGCAGCTGGCAGGGGCAAGAGACCCAGTACTTC.

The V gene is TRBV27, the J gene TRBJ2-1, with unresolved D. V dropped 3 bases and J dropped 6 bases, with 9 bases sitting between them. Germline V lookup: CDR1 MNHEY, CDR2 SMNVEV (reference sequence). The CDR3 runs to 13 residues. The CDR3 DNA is TGTGCCAGCAGTTTTGCCCTTGCCAATGAGCAGTTCTTC. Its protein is CASSFALANEQFF.

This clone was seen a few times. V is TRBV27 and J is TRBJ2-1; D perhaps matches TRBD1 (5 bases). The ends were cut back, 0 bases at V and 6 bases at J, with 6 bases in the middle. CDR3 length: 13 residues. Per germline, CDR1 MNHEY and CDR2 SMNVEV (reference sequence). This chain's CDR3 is CASSLSDSNEQFF. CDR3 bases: TGTGCCAGCAGTTTATCCGACAGCAATGAGCAGTTCTTC.

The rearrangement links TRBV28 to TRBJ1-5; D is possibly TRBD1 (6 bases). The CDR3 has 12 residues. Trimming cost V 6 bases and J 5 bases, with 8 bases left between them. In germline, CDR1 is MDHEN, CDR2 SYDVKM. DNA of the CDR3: TGTGCCAGCAGGTCAGGGGATCAGCCCCAGCATTTT. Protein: CASRSGDQPQHF. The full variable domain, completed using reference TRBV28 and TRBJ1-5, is DVKVTQSSRYLVKRTGEKVFLECVQDMDHENMFWYRQDPGLGLRLIYFSYDVKMKEKGDIPEGYSVSREKKERFSLILESASTNQTSMYLCASRSGDQPQHFGDGTRLSIL.

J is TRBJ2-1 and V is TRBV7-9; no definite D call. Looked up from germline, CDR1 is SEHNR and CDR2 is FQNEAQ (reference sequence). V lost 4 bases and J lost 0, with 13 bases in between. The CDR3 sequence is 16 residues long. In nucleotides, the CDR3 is TGTGCCAGCAGCTGGACCGAACTCAGCTCCTACAATGAGCAGTTCTTC. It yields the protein CASSWTELSSYNEQFF. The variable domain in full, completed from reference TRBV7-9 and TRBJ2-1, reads DTGVSQNPRHKITKRGQNVTFRCDPISEHNRLYWYRQTLGQGPEFLTYFQNEAQLEKSRLLSDRFSAERPKGSFSTLEIQRTEQGDSAMYLCASSWTELSSYNEQFFGPGTRLTVL.

The CDR3 bases are TGTGCCAGCACCACCCCCGAGGTGAACACTGAAGCTTTCTTT. Its protein product is CASTTPEVNTEAFF. V and J are TRBV28 and TRBJ1-1; unclear D gene. The CDR3 loop spans 14 amino acids. Per the germline V gene, CDR1 is MDHEN and CDR2 is SYDVKM. The V end lost 7 bases, the J end lost 0 bases, and 12 bases lay between the germline ends. The variable domain in full, completed from reference TRBV28 and TRBJ1-1, reads DVKVTQSSRYLVKRTGEKVFLECVQDMDHENMFWYRQDPGLGLRLIYFSYDVKMKEKGDIPEGYSVSREKKERFSLILESASTNQTSMYLCASTTPEVNTEAFFGQGTRLTVV.

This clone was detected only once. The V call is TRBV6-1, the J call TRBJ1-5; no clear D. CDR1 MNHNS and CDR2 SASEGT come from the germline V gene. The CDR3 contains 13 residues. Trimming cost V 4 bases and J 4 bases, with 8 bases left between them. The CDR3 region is CASSANQNQPQHF. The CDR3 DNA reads TGTGCCAGCAGTGCCAACCAGAATCAGCCCCAGCATTTT.

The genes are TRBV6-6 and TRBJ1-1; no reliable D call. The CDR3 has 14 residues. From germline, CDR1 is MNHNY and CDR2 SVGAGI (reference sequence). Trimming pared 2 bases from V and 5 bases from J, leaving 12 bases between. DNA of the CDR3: TGTGCCAGCAGTTACGACGGCTGGGAGACTGAAGCTTTCTTT. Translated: CASSYDGWETEAFF.

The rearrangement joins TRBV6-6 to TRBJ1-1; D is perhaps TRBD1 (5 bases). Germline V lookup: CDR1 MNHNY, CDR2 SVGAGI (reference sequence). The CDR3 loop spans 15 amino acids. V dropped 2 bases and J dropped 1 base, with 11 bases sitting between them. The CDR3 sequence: CASSYRGGRNTEAFF. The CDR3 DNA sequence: TGTGCCAGCAGTTACAGGGGAGGGAGGAACACTGAAGCTTTCTTT.

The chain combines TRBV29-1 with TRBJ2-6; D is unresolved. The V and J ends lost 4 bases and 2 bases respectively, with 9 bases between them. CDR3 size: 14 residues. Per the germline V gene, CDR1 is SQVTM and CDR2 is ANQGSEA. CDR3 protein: CSVVERTGANVLTF. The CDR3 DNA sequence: TGCAGCGTTGTTGAGAGAACTGGGGCCAACGTCCTGACTTTC.

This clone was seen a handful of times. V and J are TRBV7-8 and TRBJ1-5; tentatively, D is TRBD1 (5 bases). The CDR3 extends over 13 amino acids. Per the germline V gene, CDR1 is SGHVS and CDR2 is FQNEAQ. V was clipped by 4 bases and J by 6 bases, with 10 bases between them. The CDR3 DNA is TGTGCCAGCAGCTGGACAAGGCGTCAGCCCCAGCATTTT. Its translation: CASSWTRRQPQHF.

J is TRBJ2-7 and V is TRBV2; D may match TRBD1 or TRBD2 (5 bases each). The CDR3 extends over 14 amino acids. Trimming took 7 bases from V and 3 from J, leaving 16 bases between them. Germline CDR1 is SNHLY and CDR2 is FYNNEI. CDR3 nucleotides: TGTGCCAGCACACTAGGAGGACAAGGCTACGAGCAGTACTTC. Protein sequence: CASTLGGQGYEQYF.